The clone carrying this T cell receptor beta chain was seen many times. The data belong to a study of T cells in Graves' hyperthyroidism and ophthalmopathy. The TCR beta CDR3 regions underwent amplification using RNA transcripts as the source. RT-PCR in the first round (using the HTBI primer set) targeted the TCR CDR3. Via MiXCR, TCRdb re-called the multiplex PCR reads, giving one row per CDR3 protein. Among 640,000 or so distinct CDR3 sequences listed, approximately 15% were seen once. Sequences were obtained from blood. The clonotype was recovered from a woman aged 40 to 55 with Graves' ophthalmopathy.

Here the CDR3 reads CAITDQRDRGYGYTF. CDR3 DNA sequence: TGTGCCATCACCGATCAACGGGACAGGGGCTATGGCTACACCTTC. The chain employs TRBV10-3 and TRBJ1-2, with 10 bases matching TRBD1. In germline, CDR1 is ENHRY, CDR2 SYGVKD. J lost 4 bases, V lost 7 bases, and 9 bases had no gene match. CDR3 length: 15 amino acids.